The clone carrying this T cell receptor (beta chain) has only one observation. Reverse transcription of roughly 0.5 to 1 ug RNA was carried out with random hexamers. TCRdb itself ran the immunoSEQ multiplex PCR reads through MiXCR, one entry per CDR3 protein. In the table there are about 120,000 distinct CDR3 sequences, 96% of which are singletons. The sample belongs to a study of CD8 T cells in Susac syndrome. There are 13 residues in the CDR3. Germline CDR1 and CDR2: SQVTM and ANQGSEA. Trimming pared 6 bases from V and 3 bases from J, leaving 12 bases between. The gene calls are TRBV29-1 and TRBJ1-5, with D maybe TRBD1 (5 bases). This TCR was sampled from a human donor with Susac syndrome. The sample consisted of CD4+ T cells from PBMCs. The CDR3 coding sequence is TGCAGCGTCACCCAGGGCTTCAATCAGCCCCAGCATTTT. Protein product: CSVTQGFNQPQHF.